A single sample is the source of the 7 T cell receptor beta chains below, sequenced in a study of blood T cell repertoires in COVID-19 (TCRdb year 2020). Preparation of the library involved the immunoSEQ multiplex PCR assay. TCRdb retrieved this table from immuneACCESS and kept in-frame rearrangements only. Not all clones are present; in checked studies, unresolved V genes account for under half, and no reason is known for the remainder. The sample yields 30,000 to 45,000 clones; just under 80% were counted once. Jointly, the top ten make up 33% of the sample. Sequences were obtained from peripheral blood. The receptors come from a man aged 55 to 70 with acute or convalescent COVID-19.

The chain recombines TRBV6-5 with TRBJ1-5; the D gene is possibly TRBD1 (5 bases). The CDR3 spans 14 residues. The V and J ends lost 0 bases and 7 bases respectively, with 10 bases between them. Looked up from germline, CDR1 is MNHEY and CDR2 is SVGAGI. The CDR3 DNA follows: TGTGCCAGCAGTTACTCGGACATGCAGCAGCCCCAGCATTTT. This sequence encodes CASSYSDMQQPQHF.

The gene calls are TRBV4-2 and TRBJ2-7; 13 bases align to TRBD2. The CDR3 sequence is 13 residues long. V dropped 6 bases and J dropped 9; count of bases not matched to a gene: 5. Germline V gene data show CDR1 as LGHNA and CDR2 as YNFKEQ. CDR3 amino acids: CASSTSGRAVQYF. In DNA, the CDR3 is TGTGCCAGCAGTACTAGCGGGAGGGCGGTGCAGTACTTC.

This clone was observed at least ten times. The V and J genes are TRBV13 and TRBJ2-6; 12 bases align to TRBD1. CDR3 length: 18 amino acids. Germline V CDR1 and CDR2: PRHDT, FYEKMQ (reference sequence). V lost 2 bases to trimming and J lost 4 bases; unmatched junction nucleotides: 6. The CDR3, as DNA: TGTGCCAGCAGCTTAATGGGACAGGGGGCTCTAGGGGCCAACGTCCTGACTTTC. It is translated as CASSLMGQGALGANVLTF.

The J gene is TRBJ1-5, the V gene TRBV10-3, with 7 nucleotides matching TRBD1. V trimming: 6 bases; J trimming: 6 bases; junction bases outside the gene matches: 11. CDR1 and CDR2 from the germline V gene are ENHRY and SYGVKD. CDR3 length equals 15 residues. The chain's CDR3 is CAISLGQGGGQPQHF. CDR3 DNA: TGTGCCATCAGCCTTGGGCAGGGGGGAGGTCAGCCCCAGCATTTT.

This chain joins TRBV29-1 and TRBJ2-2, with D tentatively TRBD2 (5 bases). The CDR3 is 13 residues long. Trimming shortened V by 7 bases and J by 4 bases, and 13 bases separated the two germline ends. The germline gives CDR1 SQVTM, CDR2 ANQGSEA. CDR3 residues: CSGQTSTTGELFF. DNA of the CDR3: TGCAGCGGCCAAACTAGTACCACCGGGGAGCTGTTTTTT.

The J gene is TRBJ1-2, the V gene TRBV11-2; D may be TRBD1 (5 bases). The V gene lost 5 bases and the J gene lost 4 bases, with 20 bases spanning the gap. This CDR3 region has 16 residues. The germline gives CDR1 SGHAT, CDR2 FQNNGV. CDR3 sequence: CASSQGSTASIYGYTF. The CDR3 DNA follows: TGTGCCAGCAGCCAGGGTTCAACAGCGAGTATCTATGGCTACACCTTC.

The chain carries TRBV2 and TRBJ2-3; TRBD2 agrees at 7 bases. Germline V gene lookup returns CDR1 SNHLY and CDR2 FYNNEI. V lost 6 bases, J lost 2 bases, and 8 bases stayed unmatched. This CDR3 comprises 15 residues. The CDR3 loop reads CASRDSSGNTDTQYF. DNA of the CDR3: TGTGCCAGCAGGGATTCTAGCGGCAACACAGATACGCAGTATTTT.